This T cell receptor (beta chain) was documented in a study of T cell responses to AZD1222 COVID-19 vaccine. The data were produced by immunoSEQ multiplex PCR, yet TCRdb's version contains in-frame clones alone and is incomplete. This table holds approximately 260,000 clones, approximately 95% found once. Note on this clone: Its antigen is still unknown.

Germline V gene data show CDR1 as SGHKS and CDR2 as YYEKEE (reference sequence). Trimming pared 4 bases from V and 4 bases from J, leaving 18 bases between. This CDR3 is built from 15 residues. Points from the study as a whole: Among the donors, most were white British and more were female, and clonal diversity was possibly underestimated.

The source was peripheral blood, collected on day 0 of AZD1222 vaccination. The sequence was obtained from an adult in good health. V and J are TRBV5-5 and TRBJ2-7; the D is unclear. The CDR3 sequence is CASSRRTQPLYEQYF. The CDR3, as DNA: TGTGCCAGCAGCCGGCGGACCCAGCCCCTTTACGAGCAGTACTTC.